Below are 26 T cell receptor beta chains sequenced from a single sample in a study of CD8 T cells in ankylosing spondylitis. General observations from the study: What seemed typical of ankylosing spondylitis blood was a TCR beta motif built from about 8 highly homologous variants.

Their antigens are not known. Each CDR3 protein gets one entry after TCRdb re-called the 5' RACE reads with MiXCR. The sample lists some 400,000 distinct CDR3 sequences, about a fifth occurring once. The specimen was blood, either unsorted or a sorted T cell fraction (not recorded which). The receptors here all came from a male donor with ankylosing spondylitis.

This clonotype was seen repeatedly, ten times or more. The rearrangement joins TRBV7-2 to TRBJ2-4; D may correspond to TRBD1 or TRBD2 (5 bases each). Looked up from germline, CDR1 is SGHTA and CDR2 is FQGNSA. This CDR3 spans 16 amino acids. Trimming cost V 5 bases and J 0 bases, with 14 bases left between them. CDR3 bases: TGTGCCAGCAGCCAAGGGACCCTACTAGCCAAAAACATTCAGTACTTC. Translating it yields CASSQGTLLAKNIQYF.

This clonotype has just a few counts. J is TRBJ2-1 and V is TRBV15, with TRBD2 identical over 11 bases. This CDR3 contains 15 residues. J gave up 7 bases and V 0 bases, and 2 bases lay outside the gene matches. Germline lookup yields CDR1 LNHNV and CDR2 YYDKDF (reference sequence). DNA for the CDR3: TGTGCCACCAGCAGAGACCGGACTAGCGGGAATGAGCAGTTCTTC. Translation: CATSRDRTSGNEQFF.

The rearrangement uses TRBV11-3 and TRBJ2-3; 10 bases are shared with TRBD2. Losses at the gene ends were 3 bases for V and 3 bases for J; bases not matched to a gene: 3. CDR3 length: 15 amino acids. The germline CDR1 and CDR2 sequences are SGHNT and YENEEA. The CDR3 DNA reads TGTGCCAGCAGCTTCGAGACTAGCGGGACAGATACGCAGTATTTT. This encodes CASSFETSGTDTQYF.

The chain employs TRBV2 and TRBJ1-1; D perhaps matches TRBD1 (6 bases). This CDR3 comprises 12 residues. Germline V CDR1 and CDR2: SNHLY, FYNNEI. Trimming shortened V by 4 bases and J by 11 bases, and 14 bases separated the two germline ends. The chain's CDR3 is CASSVVQGGAFF. CDR3 coding DNA: TGTGCCAGCAGTGTGGTACAGGGAGGGGCTTTCTTT.

The chain joins TRBV29-1 to TRBJ1-4, with D tentatively TRBD1 (5 bases). Germline V gene data show CDR1 as SQVTM and CDR2 as ANQGSEA. Trimming removed 4 bases from V and 3 bases from J, with 15 bases in between. The CDR3 spans 15 residues. In DNA form, the CDR3 reads TGCAGCGTTGGAGAATCCGGGGCGCCTAATGAAAAACTGTTTTTT. Its protein is CSVGESGAPNEKLFF. Variable domain in full (rest from reference TRBV29-1 and TRBJ1-4): SAVISQKPSRDICQRGTSLTIQCQVDSQVTMMFWYRQQPGQSLTLIATANQGSEATYESGFVIDKFPISRPNLTFSTLTVSNMSPEDSSIYLCSVGESGAPNEKLFFGSGTQLSVL.

At least ten counts were recorded for this clonotype. The V gene is TRBV29-1, the J gene TRBJ1-1; a weak D match, TRBD1 (6 bases). The CDR3 contains 12 residues. Trimming stripped 4 bases from V and 6 bases from J, with 12 bases between. Germline loops: CDR1 SQVTM, CDR2 ANQGSEA. The CDR3 is CSVAGGGAEAFF. The CDR3 nucleotides read TGCAGCGTTGCGGGAGGGGGGGCTGAAGCTTTCTTT.

This clonotype was counted a few times. The rearrangement uses TRBV25-1 and TRBJ1-1; D unresolved. V lost 6 bases, J lost 6 bases, and 14 bases lay in between. Germline values: CDR1 MGHDK, CDR2 SYGVNS. The CDR3 spans 13 residues. CDR3 sequence (DNA): TGTGCCAGCAGGGAAAGCTTTATTGCTGAAGCTTTCTTT. Its protein product is CASRESFIAEAFF.

This clonotype was seen more than once but under ten times. A much larger clone sits a single nucleotide away, making a read error possible. This sequence joins TRBV3-1 and TRBJ2-3; D not resolved. The V gene lost 6 bases and the J gene lost 2 bases, with 3 bases spanning the gap. This CDR3 has 11 residues. CDR1 and CDR2 from the germline V gene are LGHDT and YNNKEL (reference sequence). CDR3: CASRLTDTQYF. The CDR3 region has the DNA TGTGCCAGCAGGCTCACAGATACGCAGTATTTT.

This clonotype has only a few counts. The rearrangement joins TRBV20-1 to TRBJ2-7; D not resolved. In germline, CDR1 is DFQATT, CDR2 SNEGSKA (reference sequence). The CDR3 runs 12 residues. The DNA for the CDR3 is TGCAGCGCTTTCAGCAAAACCTACGAGCAGTACTTC. The encoded protein is CSAFSKTYEQYF.

V is TRBV11-3 and J is TRBJ2-7, with TRBD1 matching over 9 bases. This CDR3 region has 13 residues. J was trimmed by 4 bases and V by 3 bases; bases with no gene match: 1. Germline-derived CDR1 and CDR2 are SGHNT and YENEEA. CDR3 region: CASSFGTGYEQYF. In DNA, the CDR3 is TGTGCCAGCAGCTTTGGGACAGGGTACGAGCAGTACTTC. Complete variable domain (other parts from reference TRBV11-3 and TRBJ2-7): EAGVVQSPRYKIIEKKQPVAFWCNPISGHNTLYWYLQNLGQGPELLIRYENEEAVDDSQLPKDRFSAERLKGVDSTLKIQPAELGDSAVYLCASSFGTGYEQYFGPGTRLTVT.

This clonotype was seen only a few times. The chain carries TRBV5-1 and TRBJ2-1; tentatively, D is TRBD2 (6 bases). CDR1 and CDR2 (germline): SGHRS, YFSETQ. The CDR3 consists of 11 residues. The V end was cut by 1 base, the J end by 13 bases, with 9 bases between. The CDR3 loop reads CASSLTGLQFF. The CDR3 DNA follows: TGCGCCAGCAGCTTGACGGGACTTCAGTTCTTC. The full variable domain, rest sourced from reference TRBV5-1 and TRBJ2-1, is KAGVTQTPRYLIKTRGQQVTLSCSPISGHRSVSWYQQTPGQGLQFLFEYFSETQRNKGNFPGRFSGRQFSNSRSEMNVSTLELGDSALYLCASSLTGLQFFGPGTRLTVL.

The chain uses TRBV2 and TRBJ2-3; D not certain. Per germline, CDR1 SNHLY and CDR2 FYNNEI. The CDR3 runs 13 residues. The germline V and J ends were trimmed by 3 bases and 8 bases, with 12 bases remaining between them. CDR3 region: CASSDPQPGTQYF. The CDR3 DNA reads TGTGCCAGCAGTGATCCCCAGCCGGGTACGCAGTATTTT. Full variable domain (missing parts from reference TRBV2 and TRBJ2-3): EPEVTQTPSHQVTQMGQEVILRCVPISNHLYFYWYRQILGQKVEFLVSFYNNEISEKSEIFDDQFSVERPDGSNFTLKIRSTKLEDSAMYFCASSDPQPGTQYFGPGTRLTVL.

The chain recombines TRBV6-5 with TRBJ2-5, with D perhaps TRBD1 or TRBD2 (5 bases each). Germline V gene data show CDR1 as MNHEY and CDR2 as SVGAGI. CDR3 length: 16 residues. Trimming removed 2 bases at V and 2 bases at J, with 15 bases between. The CDR3 protein is CASSYPTGRIQETQYF. DNA for the CDR3: TGTGCCAGCAGTTACCCAACGGGACGGATACAAGAGACCCAGTACTTC.

This clonotype has just a few counts. The rearrangement joins TRBV20-1 to TRBJ2-1; 10 nucleotides line up with TRBD2. V shed 8 bases and J 7 bases; nucleotides not matched to a gene: 11. The CDR3 length is 14 residues. CDR1 and CDR2 (germline): DFQATT, SNEGSKA (reference sequence). In nucleotides, the CDR3 is TGCAGTCCCTCCAGCGGGAGGGCCCCTAATGAGCAGTTCTTC. Translated, it gives CSPSSGRAPNEQFF.

This chain joins TRBV5-1 and TRBJ1-1; TRBD1 is a possible D gene (6 bases). V shed 0 bases and J shed 1 base, with 13 bases lying between them. CDR1 SGHRS and CDR2 YFSETQ come from the germline V gene. This CDR3 contains 16 residues. The CDR3 coding sequence is TGCGCCAGCAGCTTGGTTGCGGGGGCCGAGAACACTGAAGCTTTCTTT. Amino acid sequence: CASSLVAGAENTEAFF.

This clonotype turned up a few times. The rearrangement joins TRBV15 to TRBJ2-7; a weak D match, TRBD2 (5 bases). In germline, CDR1 is LNHNV, CDR2 YYDKDF (reference sequence). V lost 3 bases and J 3 bases, leaving 15 bases between the germline ends. CDR3 size: 15 residues. The CDR3 nucleotides read TGTGCCACCAGCAGGGCTGGACTTGAACTCTACGAGCAGTACTTC. Translated, it gives CATSRAGLELYEQYF. The entire variable domain, with the rest obtained from reference TRBV15 and TRBJ2-7, is as follows: DAMVIQNPRYQVTQFGKPVTLSCSQTLNHNVMYWYQQKSSQAPKLLFHYYDKDFNNEADTPDNFQSRRPNTSFCFLDIRSPGLGDTAMYLCATSRAGLELYEQYFGPGTRLTVT.

This chain uses TRBV25-1 with TRBJ1-2, with 8 bases matching TRBD1. Germline assignment: CDR1 MGHDK and CDR2 SYGVNS. J was trimmed by 8 bases and V by 4 bases; bases with no gene match: 9. There are 14 residues in the CDR3. The CDR3 nucleotides read TGTGCCAGCAGTGGGTTGGTGGACAGGGACGGCTACACCTTC. It yields the protein CASSGLVDRDGYTF.

This clonotype was seen ten or more times. The CDR3 region is CSVDTANTIYF. CDR3 bases: TGCAGCGTTGATACAGCAAACACCATATATTTT. This chain joins TRBV29-1 and TRBJ1-3; D is unresolved. The germline V gene encodes CDR1 SQVTM and CDR2 ANQGSEA. The CDR3 spans 11 residues. The ends were cut back, 3 bases at V and 6 bases at J, with 6 bases in the middle.

The J gene is TRBJ2-2, the V gene TRBV5-5; D perhaps matches TRBD1 (5 bases). CDR1 and CDR2 from the germline V gene are SGHKS and YYEKEE (reference sequence). This CDR3 spans 15 amino acids. V was cut by 1 base and J by 4 bases, with 11 bases left in between. The DNA of the CDR3 is TGTGCCAGCAGCTTGTTAACAGGAAGCACCGGGGAGCTGTTTTTT. Its protein product is CASSLLTGSTGELFF.

This clonotype has more than one count but fewer than ten. The chain uses TRBV4-1 and TRBJ1-5; 9 bases are a match to TRBD1. Germline-derived CDR1 and CDR2 are MGHRA and YSYEKL. The CDR3 extends over 16 amino acids. V shed 1 base and J 7 bases; nucleotides not matched to a gene: 8. The CDR3 loop reads CASSQGSGQGFQPQHF. The CDR3 DNA reads TGCGCCAGCAGCCAAGGATCGGGACAGGGATTCCAGCCCCAGCATTTT.

This clonotype was counted between two and nine times. The chain joins TRBV7-9 to TRBJ2-5, with D tentatively TRBD1 (6 bases). CDR3 length: 14 residues. The germline gives CDR1 SEHNR, CDR2 FQNEAQ (reference sequence). V lost 5 bases to trimming and J lost 5 bases, with 15 bases between them. The CDR3 DNA reads TGTGCCAGCAGCCCCATCAGGGGCAAGGAGACCCAGTACTTC. Protein product: CASSPIRGKETQYF. The entire variable domain, with the rest obtained from reference TRBV7-9 and TRBJ2-5, is as follows: DTGVSQNPRHKITKRGQNVTFRCDPISEHNRLYWYRQTLGQGPEFLTYFQNEAQLEKSRLLSDRFSAERPKGSFSTLEIQRTEQGDSAMYLCASSPIRGKETQYFGPGTRLLVL.

This clonotype was picked up a small number of times. The chain recombines TRBV12-3 or TRBV12-4 with TRBJ1-5, with D possibly TRBD1 on 5 matching bases. This CDR3 has 14 residues. Trimming shortened V by 2 bases and J by 11 bases, and 16 bases separated the two germline ends. The CDR3 DNA reads as TGTGCCAGCAGTTTACGTACAGGTTCATCGGCCCAGCATTTT. This gives the protein CASSLRTGSSAQHF.

Regarding this clonotype: The junction does not match germline at one end; this may be a read error. The chain recombines TRBV3-1 with TRBJ1-1; a weak D match, TRBD1 (6 bases). The germline V gene encodes CDR1 LGHDT and CDR2 YNNKEL (reference sequence). There are 15 residues in the CDR3. CDR3 loop: CASSQEGGGDTEASF. The CDR3 bases are TGTGCCAGCAGCCAAGAGGGGGGGGGCGACACTGAAGCTTCCTTT.

About this clonotype: A junction end diverges from the germline sequence, so it may reflect a read error. The chain couples TRBV24-1 to TRBJ2-1; 12 nucleotides match TRBD2. Germline assignment: CDR1 KGHDR and CDR2 SFDVKD. This CDR3 is built from 16 residues. CDR3 bases: TGTACCACCAGTGACCCTAGCGGGAGGGCCGGGGGTGAGCAGTTCTTC. It codes for CTTSDPSGRAGGEQFF.

The V call is TRBV7-9, the J call TRBJ2-1; possibly TRBD1 or TRBD2 for D (5 bases each). Germline CDR1 SEHNR, CDR2 FQNEAQ (reference sequence). The V end was cut by 5 bases, the J end by 2 bases, with 16 bases between. This CDR3 is built from 16 residues. DNA for the CDR3: TGTGCCAGCAGCACCGGGACGGATTCCCCCTACAATGAGCAGTTCTTC. Its translation is CASSTGTDSPYNEQFF.

In its sample, this clonotype was seen a few times. This chain connects TRBV5-1 to TRBJ2-2; no clear D. The germline CDR1 and CDR2 sequences are SGHRS and YFSETQ. This CDR3 comprises 15 residues. Trimming left V 0 bases short and J 1 base short, with 7 bases between. CDR3 sequence reads: CASSLDSWNTGELFF. The CDR3 DNA follows: TGCGCCAGCAGCTTGGACAGTTGGAACACCGGGGAGCTGTTTTTT.